One and the same sample provided the 26 T cell receptor beta chains below, sequenced in a study of technical replicates of blood from several donors. The protocol was immunoSEQ multiplex PCR, while the TCRdb copy is restricted to in-frame clones and leaves out a portion. The profile shows fewer than 75,000 clones, 93% of them singletons. The source material was T cells isolated from PBMCs. These receptor sequences come from a human donor in good health.

The J gene is TRBJ1-6, the V gene TRBV11-2; D not resolved. Germline lookup yields CDR1 SGHAT and CDR2 FQNNGV. Trimming removed 3 bases at V and 7 bases at J, with 10 bases between. The CDR3 is 14 amino acids. CDR3: CASSLESRNSPLHF. In DNA form, the CDR3 reads TGTGCCAGCAGCTTGGAGTCCCGCAATTCACCCCTCCACTTT.

The genes are TRBV27 and TRBJ2-1, with TRBD1 as a possible D gene (5 bases). With 7 bases removed from V and 5 bases from J, the gap between germline ends came to 9 bases. The CDR3 consists of 12 residues. Germline V gene sequence: CDR1 MNHEY, CDR2 SMNVEV (reference sequence). The CDR3 DNA is TGTGCCAGCACAGGGCGTAACAATGAGCAGTTCTTC. This translates into CASTGRNNEQFF.

CDR3 region: CATSRAEGAGTGLYEQYF. The CDR3 DNA sequence: TGTGCCACCAGCAGAGCAGAGGGGGCCGGGACAGGGTTATACGAGCAGTACTTC. The chain uses TRBV15 and TRBJ2-7; 9 nucleotides agree with TRBD1. The CDR3 is made up of 18 amino acids. CDR1 and CDR2 from the germline V gene are LNHNV and YYDKDF (reference sequence). Germline trimming cut 1 base from V and 4 bases from J; bases unmatched to any gene: 14.

The J gene is TRBJ2-5, the V gene TRBV5-1, with D perhaps matching TRBD2 (6 bases). The germline gives CDR1 SGHRS, CDR2 YFSETQ. Trimming pared 4 bases from V and 3 bases from J, leaving 13 bases between. The CDR3 has 14 residues. DNA of the CDR3: TGCGCCAGCAGCCCCGGGGGAGCCGAAGAGACCCAGTACTTC. It yields the protein CASSPGGAEETQYF.

The V call is TRBV29-1, the J call TRBJ2-1; possibly TRBD2 for D (6 bases). CDR1 and CDR2 from the germline V gene are SQVTM and ANQGSEA. This CDR3 region has 10 residues. V lost 6 bases and J 8 bases, leaving 8 bases between the germline ends. The CDR3 reads CSVRDYEQFF. The CDR3 nucleotides are TGCAGCGTGAGGGACTATGAGCAGTTCTTC.

The chain links TRBV10-1 to TRBJ2-5, with 8 bases identical to TRBD1. The trim removed 5 bases at V and 5 bases at J, leaving 7 bases unmatched. Germline loops: CDR1 WNHNN, CDR2 SYGVQD (reference sequence). The CDR3 spans 14 residues. CDR3 amino acids: CASSRDRTRETQYF. The CDR3 DNA is TGCGCCAGCAGTCGGGACAGGACAAGGGAGACCCAGTACTTC.

The chain combines TRBV7-9 with TRBJ2-2; 11 bases align to TRBD2. Losses at the gene ends were 5 bases for V and 2 bases for J; bases not matched to a gene: 10. From germline, CDR1 is SEHNR and CDR2 FQNEAQ (reference sequence). This CDR3 is 18 amino acids long. The CDR3 DNA is TGTGCCAGCAGCCCGAGACTAGCGGGGTCGAATAACACCGGGGAGCTGTTTTTT. Residues: CASSPRLAGSNNTGELFF.

This clone was observed a single time. V usage is TRBV19 and J usage is TRBJ1-5, with 9 bases that match TRBD1. Germline V gene data show CDR1 as LNHDA and CDR2 as SQIVND (reference sequence). The length of the CDR3 is 14 residues. V shed 5 bases and J 6 bases; nucleotides not matched to a gene: 5. Here the CDR3 reads CASSGTGGSQPQHF. The CDR3 region has the DNA TGTGCCAGTAGTGGAACAGGGGGCTCTCAGCCCCAGCATTTT.

J is TRBJ1-2 and V is TRBV10-1; 9 positions agree with TRBD1. CDR1 and CDR2 from the germline V gene are WNHNN and SYGVQD (reference sequence). V was clipped by 0 bases and J by 8 bases; unmatched bases: 1. The CDR3 is 13 residues long. CDR3 sequence: CASSESTGGGYTF. CDR3 bases: TGCGCCAGCAGTGAGTCTACAGGGGGCGGCTACACCTTC.

The sample holds a few counts of this clone. V and J are TRBV14 and TRBJ2-7, with D perhaps matching TRBD2 (5 bases). The V end lost 4 bases, the J end lost 7 bases, and 17 bases lay between the germline ends. The CDR3 loop spans 14 amino acids. CDR1 is SGHDN and CDR2 is FVKESK in the germline V gene. CDR3 bases: TGTGCCAGCAGCCCCGTAGGAGGTGGGGAAGAGCAGTACTTC. As protein: CASSPVGGGEEQYF.

The chain has TRBV9 and TRBJ1-1; the D is unclear. Germline CDR1 reads SGDLS; CDR2 reads YYNGEE. V was pared by 4 bases and J by 1 base, with 8 bases between. The CDR3 extends over 13 amino acids. CDR3 loop: CASSRGPNTEAFF. CDR3 DNA: TGTGCCAGCAGCAGAGGGCCGAACACTGAAGCTTTCTTT. Based on the CDR3 plus reference TRBV9 and TRBJ1-1, the full variable domain is DSGVTQTPKHLITATGQRVTLRCSPRSGDLSVYWYQQSLDQGLQFLIQYYNGEERAKGNILERFSAQQFPDLHSELNLSSLELGDSALYFCASSRGPNTEAFFGQGTRLTVV.

V gene TRBV6-6 combines with J gene TRBJ1-5; 7 bases are a match to TRBD1. Losses at the gene ends were 5 bases for V and 3 bases for J; bases not matched to a gene: 10. The CDR3 contains 16 residues. Germline loops: CDR1 MNHNY, CDR2 SVGAGI (reference sequence). As DNA, the CDR3 is TGTGCCAGCAGTACCCTCGACAGGGCGTTCAATCAGCCCCAGCATTTT. Its protein is CASSTLDRAFNQPQHF.

The chain is built from TRBV27 and TRBJ2-2; tentative D call: TRBD1 (5 bases). Trimming pared 2 bases from V and 1 base from J, leaving 8 bases between. This CDR3 region has 15 residues. Germline V gene lookup returns CDR1 MNHEY and CDR2 SMNVEV (reference sequence). The CDR3: CASSLRTRNTGELFF. The CDR3 DNA follows: TGTGCCAGCAGTTTAAGGACAAGGAACACCGGGGAGCTGTTTTTT.

The chain couples TRBV27 to TRBJ1-1; 8 bases match TRBD1. Germline-derived CDR1 and CDR2 are MNHEY and SMNVEV (reference sequence). The CDR3 totals 17 residues. The V and J ends lost 5 bases and 1 base, in that order; junction bases with no gene match: 12. The CDR3 region is CASSPLLDRVRNTEAFF. CDR3 DNA: TGTGCCAGCAGTCCGCTATTGGACAGGGTCCGGAACACTGAAGCTTTCTTT.

J is TRBJ2-7 and V is TRBV11-2; maybe TRBD2 (6 bases). CDR3 length equals 16 residues. V was clipped by 4 bases and J by 4 bases, with 20 bases between them. Germline V gives CDR1 SGHAT, CDR2 FQNNGV. The CDR3 sequence: CASSSVGGPNPYEQYF. In DNA, the CDR3 is TGTGCCAGCAGCTCCGTGGGGGGTCCAAATCCTTACGAGCAGTACTTC.

This clone has more than one count but fewer than ten. The V and J genes are TRBV5-1 and TRBJ1-5, with D possibly matching TRBD1 (5 bases). The CDR3 sequence is 15 residues long. Germline-derived CDR1 and CDR2 are SGHRS and YFSETQ. Trimming stripped 5 bases from V and 5 bases from J, with 17 bases between. The chain's CDR3 is CASSLDRGSDQPQHF. The CDR3 DNA sequence: TGCGCCAGCAGTCTTGATAGGGGCTCAGATCAGCCCCAGCATTTT.

The chain is built from TRBV30 and TRBJ2-1; D may be TRBD1 (6 bases). With 0 bases removed from V and 6 bases from J, the gap between germline ends came to 21 bases. This CDR3 region has 17 residues. The germline CDR1 and CDR2 sequences are GTSNPN and SVGIG (reference sequence). CDR3: CAWSVASEGQRINEQFF. CDR3 sequence (DNA): TGTGCCTGGAGTGTGGCAAGTGAGGGACAACGCATCAATGAGCAGTTCTTC.

The chain combines TRBV10-3 with TRBJ2-3; tentatively, D is TRBD2 (5 bases). Germline lookup yields CDR1 ENHRY and CDR2 SYGVKD. There are 12 residues in the CDR3. V was pared by 8 bases and J by 4 bases, with 10 bases between. In DNA, the CDR3 is TGTGCCATCTCGGGGTTTGCAGATACGCAGTATTTT. As protein: CAISGFADTQYF.

This clone was seen just once. The chain has TRBV30 and TRBJ1-2; D uncertain. Germline V gene data show CDR1 as GTSNPN and CDR2 as SVGIG (reference sequence). This CDR3 contains 11 residues. CDR3: CAVQTNYGYTF. The CDR3 coding sequence is TGTGCTGTCCAGACTAACTATGGCTACACCTTC.

V gene TRBV15 combines with J gene TRBJ1-2; D remains unclear. Trimming stripped 1 base from V and 7 bases from J, with 10 bases between. The CDR3 loop spans 13 amino acids. CDR1 and CDR2 (germline): LNHNV, YYDKDF (reference sequence). The CDR3, as DNA: TGTGCCACCAGCAGAGCCATAGGGAGTGGCTACACCTTC. Residues: CATSRAIGSGYTF.

This chain uses TRBV27 with TRBJ2-5; 8 positions agree with TRBD1. J gave up 5 bases and V 6 bases, and 8 bases lay outside the gene matches. This CDR3 contains 14 residues. Germline V CDR1 and CDR2: MNHEY, SMNVEV (reference sequence). The CDR3 DNA reads TGTGCCAGCAGGGGGTCAGGGGGCGGCGAGACCCAGTACTTC. This codes for CASRGSGGGETQYF.

The chain employs TRBV7-9 and TRBJ2-3, with TRBD2 identical over 8 bases. Germline-derived CDR1 and CDR2 are SEHNR and FQNEAQ (reference sequence). CDR3 length: 17 residues. V was clipped by 5 bases and J by 5 bases; unmatched bases: 15. The CDR3 DNA reads as TGTGCCAGCAGCACCGGGGGGGAGGGGCTGGGAGAAGATACGCAGTATTTT. Encoded protein: CASSTGGEGLGEDTQYF.

This chain connects TRBV5-1 to TRBJ2-4, with 13 positions matching TRBD2. The CDR3 is made up of 17 amino acids. V shed 3 bases and J 5 bases; nucleotides not matched to a gene: 8. The V gene's germline CDR1 is SGHRS and CDR2 YFSETQ. CDR3 sequence (DNA): TGCGCCAGCAGCTGGGGACTAGCGGGAAAGGGGGAAAACATTCAGTACTTC. The encoded protein is CASSWGLAGKGENIQYF.

The chain combines TRBV6-5 with TRBJ2-7; 8 nucleotides agree with TRBD1. The germline CDR1 and CDR2 sequences are MNHEY and SVGAGI. The CDR3 runs to 15 residues. J gave up 4 bases and V 0 bases, and 5 bases lay outside the gene matches. In nucleotides, the CDR3 is TGTGCCAGCAGTTACTCGGACAGGGACGCGTACGAGCAGTACTTC. Translating it yields CASSYSDRDAYEQYF.

The chain links TRBV7-3 to TRBJ2-2; D is perhaps TRBD1 (6 bases). CDR1 and CDR2 from the germline V gene are SGHTA and FQGTGA. V was clipped by 2 bases and J by 0 bases, with 7 bases between them. This CDR3 has 15 amino acids. The CDR3 DNA sequence: TGTGCCAGCAGCTTAGGGACACCGAACACCGGGGAGCTGTTTTTT. Amino acid sequence: CASSLGTPNTGELFF.

The V call is TRBV7-9, the J call TRBJ1-4; 7 bases are a match to TRBD1. This CDR3 region has 16 residues. V shed 5 bases and J 4 bases; nucleotides not matched to a gene: 10. Per the germline V gene, CDR1 is SEHNR and CDR2 is FQNEAQ (reference sequence). The CDR3 protein is CASSKGAGQNNEKLFF. As DNA, the CDR3 is TGTGCCAGCAGCAAAGGGGCGGGACAGAATAATGAAAAACTGTTTTTT. The full variable domain, its missing parts supplied by reference TRBV7-9 and TRBJ1-4, is DTGVSQNPRHKITKRGQNVTFRCDPISEHNRLYWYRQTLGQGPEFLTYFQNEAQLEKSRLLSDRFSAERPKGSFSTLEIQRTEQGDSAMYLCASSKGAGQNNEKLFFGSGTQLSVL.